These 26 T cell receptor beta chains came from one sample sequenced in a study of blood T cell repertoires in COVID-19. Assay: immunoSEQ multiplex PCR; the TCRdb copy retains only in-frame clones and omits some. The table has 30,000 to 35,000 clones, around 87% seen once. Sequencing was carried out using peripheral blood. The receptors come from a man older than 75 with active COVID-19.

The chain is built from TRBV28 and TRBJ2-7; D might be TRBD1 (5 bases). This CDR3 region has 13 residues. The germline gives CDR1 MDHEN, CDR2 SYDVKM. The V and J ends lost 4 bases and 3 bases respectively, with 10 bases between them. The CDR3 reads CASSWGGRYEQYF. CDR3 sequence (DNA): TGTGCCAGCAGTTGGGGCGGCCGCTACGAGCAGTACTTC.

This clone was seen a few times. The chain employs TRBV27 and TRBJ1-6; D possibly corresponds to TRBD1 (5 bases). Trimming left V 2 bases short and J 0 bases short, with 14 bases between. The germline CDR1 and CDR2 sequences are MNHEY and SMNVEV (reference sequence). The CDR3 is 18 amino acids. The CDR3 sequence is CASSLVSRGSSYNSPLHF. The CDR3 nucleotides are TGTGCCAGCAGTTTAGTATCCCGGGGGAGCTCCTATAATTCACCCCTCCACTTT.

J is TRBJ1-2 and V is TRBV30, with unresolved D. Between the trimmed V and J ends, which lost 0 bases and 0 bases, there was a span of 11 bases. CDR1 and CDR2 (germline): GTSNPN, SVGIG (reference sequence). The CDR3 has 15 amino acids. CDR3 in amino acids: CAWSVVVTSNYGYTF. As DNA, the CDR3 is TGTGCCTGGAGTGTTGTAGTTACCTCTAACTATGGCTACACCTTC.

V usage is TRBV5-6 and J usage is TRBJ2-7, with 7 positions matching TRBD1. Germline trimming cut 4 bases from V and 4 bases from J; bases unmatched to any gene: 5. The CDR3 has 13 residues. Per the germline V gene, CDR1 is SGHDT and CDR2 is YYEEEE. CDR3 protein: CASSRTGAYEQYF. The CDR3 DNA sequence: TGTGCCAGCAGCCGTACAGGGGCGTACGAGCAGTACTTC.

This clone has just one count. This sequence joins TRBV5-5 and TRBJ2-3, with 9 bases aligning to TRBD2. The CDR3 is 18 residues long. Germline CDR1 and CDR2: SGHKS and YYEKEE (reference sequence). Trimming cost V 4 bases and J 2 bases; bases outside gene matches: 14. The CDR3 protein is CASSHSFPSGDNTDTQYF. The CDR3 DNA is TGTGCCAGCAGCCATTCATTTCCTAGCGGGGACAACACAGATACGCAGTATTTT.

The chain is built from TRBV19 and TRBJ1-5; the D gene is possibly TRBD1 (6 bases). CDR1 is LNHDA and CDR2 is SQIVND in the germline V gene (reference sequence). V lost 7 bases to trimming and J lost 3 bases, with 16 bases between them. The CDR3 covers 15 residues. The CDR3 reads CASKQGLEVNQPQHF. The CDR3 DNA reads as TGTGCCAGTAAACAGGGTCTAGAAGTCAATCAGCCCCAGCATTTT.

CDR3: CASSLGGNQETQYF. The CDR3 DNA follows: TGTGCCAGCAGCCTAGGAGGGAACCAAGAGACCCAGTACTTC. The V gene is TRBV5-4, the J gene TRBJ2-5; the D gene is possibly TRBD2 (6 bases). Germline V CDR1 and CDR2: SGHNT, YYREEE (reference sequence). The CDR3 consists of 14 residues. Trimming removed 4 bases from V and 0 bases from J, with 10 bases in between. Full variable domain (outside the CDR3, taken from reference TRBV5-4 and TRBJ2-5): ETGVTQSPTHLIKTRGQQVTLRCSSQSGHNTVSWYQQALGQGPQFIFQYYREEENGRGNFPPRFSGLQFPNYSSELNVNALELDDSALYLCASSLGGNQETQYFGPGTRLLVL.

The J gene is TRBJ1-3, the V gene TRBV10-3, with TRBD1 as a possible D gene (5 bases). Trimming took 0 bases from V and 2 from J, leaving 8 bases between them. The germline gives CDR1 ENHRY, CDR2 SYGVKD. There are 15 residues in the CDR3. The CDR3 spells CAISESGRPGNTIYF. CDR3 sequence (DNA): TGTGCCATCAGTGAGTCGGGGCGGCCTGGAAACACCATATATTTT.

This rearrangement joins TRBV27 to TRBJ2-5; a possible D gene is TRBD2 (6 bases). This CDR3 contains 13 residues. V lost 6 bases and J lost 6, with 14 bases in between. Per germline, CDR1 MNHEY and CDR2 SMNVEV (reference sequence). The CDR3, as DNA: TGTGCCAGCAGGCGAGGAGGGAGAAAGACCCAGTACTTC. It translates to CASRRGGRKTQYF.

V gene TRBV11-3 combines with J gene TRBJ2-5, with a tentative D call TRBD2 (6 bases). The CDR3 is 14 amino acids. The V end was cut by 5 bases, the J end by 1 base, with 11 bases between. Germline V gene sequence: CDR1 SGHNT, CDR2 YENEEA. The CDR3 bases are TGTGCCAGCAGCCCTAGCGCAACCCAAGAGACCCAGTACTTC. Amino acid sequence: CASSPSATQETQYF.

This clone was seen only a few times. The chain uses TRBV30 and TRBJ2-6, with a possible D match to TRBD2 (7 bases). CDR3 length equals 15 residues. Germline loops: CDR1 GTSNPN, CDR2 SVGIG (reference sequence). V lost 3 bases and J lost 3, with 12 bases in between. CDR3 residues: CAWSRGAGGANVLTF. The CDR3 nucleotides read TGTGCCTGGAGCCGGGGGGCCGGTGGGGCCAACGTCCTGACTTTC.

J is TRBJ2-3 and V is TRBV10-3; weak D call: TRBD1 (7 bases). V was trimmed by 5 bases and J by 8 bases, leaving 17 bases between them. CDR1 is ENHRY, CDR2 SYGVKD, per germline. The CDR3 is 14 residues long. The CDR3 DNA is TGTGCCATCAGTCGGGACAGTGTGGGGGGTACGCAGTATTTT. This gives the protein CAISRDSVGGTQYF.

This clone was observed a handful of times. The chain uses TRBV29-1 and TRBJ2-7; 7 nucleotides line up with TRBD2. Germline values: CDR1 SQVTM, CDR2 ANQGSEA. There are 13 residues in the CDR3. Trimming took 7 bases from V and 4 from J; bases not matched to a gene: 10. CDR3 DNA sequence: TGCAGCGGCCTAACTAGCGAGAGTTACGAGCAGTACTTC. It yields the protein CSGLTSESYEQYF.

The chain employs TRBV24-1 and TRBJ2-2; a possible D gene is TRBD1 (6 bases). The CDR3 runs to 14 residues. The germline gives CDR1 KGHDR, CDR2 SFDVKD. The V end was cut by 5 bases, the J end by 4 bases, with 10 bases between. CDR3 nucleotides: TGTGCCACCAGTGTAGGGGGTCGCACCGGGGAGCTGTTTTTT. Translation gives CATSVGGRTGELFF.

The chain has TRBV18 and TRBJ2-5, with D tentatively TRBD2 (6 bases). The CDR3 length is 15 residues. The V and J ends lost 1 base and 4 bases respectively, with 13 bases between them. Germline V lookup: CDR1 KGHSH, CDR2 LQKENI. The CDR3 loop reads CASSPLSGSVETQYF. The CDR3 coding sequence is TGTGCCAGCTCACCACTCAGCGGGTCGGTAGAGACCCAGTACTTC. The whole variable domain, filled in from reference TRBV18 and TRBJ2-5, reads NAGVMQNPRHLVRRRGQEARLRCSPMKGHSHVYWYRQLPEEGLKFMVYLQKENIIDESGMPKERFSAEFPKEGPSILRIQQVVRGDSAAYFCASSPLSGSVETQYFGPGTRLLVL.

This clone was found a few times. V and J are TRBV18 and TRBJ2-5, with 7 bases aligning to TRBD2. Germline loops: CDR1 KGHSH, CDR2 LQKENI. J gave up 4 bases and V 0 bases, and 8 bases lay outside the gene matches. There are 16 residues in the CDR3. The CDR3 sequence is CASSPPWREGGETQYF. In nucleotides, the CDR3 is TGTGCCAGCTCACCACCATGGAGGGAGGGAGGAGAGACCCAGTACTTC.

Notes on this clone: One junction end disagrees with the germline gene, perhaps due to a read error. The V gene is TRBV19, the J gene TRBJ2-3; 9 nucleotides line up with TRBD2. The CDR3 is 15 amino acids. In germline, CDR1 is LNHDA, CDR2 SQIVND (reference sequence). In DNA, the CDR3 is TGTGCCAGTAGTATGAGTAGCGGGAGCAGAGATACGCAGTATTTT. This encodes CASSMSSGSRDTQYF. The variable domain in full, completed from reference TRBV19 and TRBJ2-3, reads DGGITQSPKYLFRKEGQNVTLSCEQNLNHDAMYWYRQDPGQGLRLIYYSQIVNDFQKGDIAEGYSVSREKKESFPLTVTSAQKNPTAFYLCASSMSSGSRDTQYFGPGTRLTVL.

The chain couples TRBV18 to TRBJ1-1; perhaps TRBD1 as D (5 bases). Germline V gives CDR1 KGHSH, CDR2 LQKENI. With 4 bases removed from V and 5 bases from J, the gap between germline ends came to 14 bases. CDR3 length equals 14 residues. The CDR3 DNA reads TGTGCCAGCTCACAGGGCGGTTCAGGGACTGAAGCTTTCTTT. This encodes CASSQGGSGTEAFF.

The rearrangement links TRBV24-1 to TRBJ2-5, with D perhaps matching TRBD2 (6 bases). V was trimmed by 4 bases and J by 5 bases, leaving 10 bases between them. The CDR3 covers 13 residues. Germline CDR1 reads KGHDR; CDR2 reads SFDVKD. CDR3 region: CATSDGGEETQYF. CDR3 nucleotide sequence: TGTGCCACCAGTGACGGGGGAGAGGAGACCCAGTACTTC.

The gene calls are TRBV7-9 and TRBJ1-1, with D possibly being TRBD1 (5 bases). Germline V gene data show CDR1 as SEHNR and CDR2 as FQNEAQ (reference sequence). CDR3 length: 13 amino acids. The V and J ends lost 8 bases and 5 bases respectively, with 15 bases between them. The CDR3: CASYPRGGTEAFF. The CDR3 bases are TGTGCCAGCTATCCCCGTGGGGGGACTGAAGCTTTCTTT.

The CDR3 is CASSLASGYTGELFF. The DNA for the CDR3 is TGTGCCAGCAGCCTCGCTAGCGGGTACACCGGGGAGCTGTTTTTT. The chain couples TRBV6-2 or TRBV6-3 to TRBJ2-2; TRBD2 aligns across 8 bases. CDR1 and CDR2 from the germline V gene are MNHEY and SVGEGT. V was pared by 6 bases and J by 3 bases, with 6 bases of the junction left unmatched. This CDR3 contains 15 residues.

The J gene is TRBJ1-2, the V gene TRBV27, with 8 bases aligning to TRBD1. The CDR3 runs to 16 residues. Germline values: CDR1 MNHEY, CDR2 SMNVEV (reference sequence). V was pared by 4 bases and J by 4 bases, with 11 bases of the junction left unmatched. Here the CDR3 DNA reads TGTGCCAGCAGTTCCCTATCCCTACAGGGGGGCTATGGCTACACCTTC. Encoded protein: CASSSLSLQGGYGYTF.

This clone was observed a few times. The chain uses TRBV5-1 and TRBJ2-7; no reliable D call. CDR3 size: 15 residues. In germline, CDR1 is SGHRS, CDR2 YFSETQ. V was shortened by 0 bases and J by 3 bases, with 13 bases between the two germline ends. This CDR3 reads CASSLAWQRLYEQYF. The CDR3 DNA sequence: TGCGCCAGCAGCTTGGCCTGGCAGCGCCTCTACGAGCAGTACTTC.

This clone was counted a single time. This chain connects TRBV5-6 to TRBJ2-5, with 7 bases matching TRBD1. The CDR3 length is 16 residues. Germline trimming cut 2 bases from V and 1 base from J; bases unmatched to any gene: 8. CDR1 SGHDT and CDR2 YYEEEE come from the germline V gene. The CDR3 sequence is CASSFSTTGAQETQYF. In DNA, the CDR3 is TGTGCCAGCAGCTTCTCCACCACAGGGGCCCAAGAGACCCAGTACTTC.

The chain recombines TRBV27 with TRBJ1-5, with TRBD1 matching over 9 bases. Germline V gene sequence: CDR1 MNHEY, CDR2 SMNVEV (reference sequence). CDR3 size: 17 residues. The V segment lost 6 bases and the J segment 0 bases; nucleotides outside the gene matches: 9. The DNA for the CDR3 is TGTGCCAGCAGACCCGGGACAGGGCTTTTTAGCAATCAGCCCCAGCATTTT. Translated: CASRPGTGLFSNQPQHF.

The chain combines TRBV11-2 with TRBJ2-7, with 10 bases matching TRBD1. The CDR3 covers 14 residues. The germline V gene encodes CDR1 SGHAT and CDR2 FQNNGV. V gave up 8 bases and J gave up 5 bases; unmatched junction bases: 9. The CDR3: CASGRRQGAHEQYF. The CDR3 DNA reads TGTGCCAGCGGACGGCGACAGGGGGCTCACGAGCAGTACTTC.